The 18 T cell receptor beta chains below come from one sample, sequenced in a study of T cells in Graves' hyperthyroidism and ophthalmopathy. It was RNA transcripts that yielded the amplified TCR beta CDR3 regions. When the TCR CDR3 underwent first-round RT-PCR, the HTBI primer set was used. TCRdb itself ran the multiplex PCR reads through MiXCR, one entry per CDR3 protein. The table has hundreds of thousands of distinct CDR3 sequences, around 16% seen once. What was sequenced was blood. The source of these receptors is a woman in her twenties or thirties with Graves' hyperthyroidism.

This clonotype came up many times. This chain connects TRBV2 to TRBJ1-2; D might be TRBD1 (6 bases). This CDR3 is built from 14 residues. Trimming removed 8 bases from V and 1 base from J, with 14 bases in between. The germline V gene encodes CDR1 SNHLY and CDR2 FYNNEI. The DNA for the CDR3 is TGTGCCAGCGACGACCAGGGGAGTAACTATGGCTACACCTTC. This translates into CASDDQGSNYGYTF.

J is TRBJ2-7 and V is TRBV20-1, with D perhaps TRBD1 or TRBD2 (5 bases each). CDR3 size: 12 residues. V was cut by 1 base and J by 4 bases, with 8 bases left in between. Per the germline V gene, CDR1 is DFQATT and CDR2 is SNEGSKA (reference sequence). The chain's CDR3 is CSARAGRYEQYF. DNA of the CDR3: TGCAGTGCTAGAGCGGGACGATACGAGCAGTACTTC.

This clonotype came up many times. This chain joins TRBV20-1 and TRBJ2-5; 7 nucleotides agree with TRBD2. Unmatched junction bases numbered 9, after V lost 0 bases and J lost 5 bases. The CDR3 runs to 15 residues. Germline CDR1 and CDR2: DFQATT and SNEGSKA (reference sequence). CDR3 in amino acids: CSARDGGRGGETQYF. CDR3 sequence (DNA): TGCAGTGCTAGAGATGGAGGGAGGGGTGGCGAGACCCAGTACTTC.

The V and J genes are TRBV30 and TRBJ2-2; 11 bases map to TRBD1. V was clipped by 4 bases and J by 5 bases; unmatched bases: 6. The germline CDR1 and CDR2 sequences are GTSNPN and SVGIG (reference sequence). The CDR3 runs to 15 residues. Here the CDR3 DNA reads TGTGCCTGGAATCCGGGGACAGGGGGTACCGGGGAGCTGTTTTTT. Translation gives CAWNPGTGGTGELFF.

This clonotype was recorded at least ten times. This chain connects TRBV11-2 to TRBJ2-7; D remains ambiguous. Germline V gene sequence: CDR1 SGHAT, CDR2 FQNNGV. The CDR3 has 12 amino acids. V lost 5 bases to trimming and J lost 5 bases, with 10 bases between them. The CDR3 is CASSPFMDEQYF. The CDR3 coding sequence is TGTGCCAGCAGCCCCTTCATGGACGAGCAGTACTTC.

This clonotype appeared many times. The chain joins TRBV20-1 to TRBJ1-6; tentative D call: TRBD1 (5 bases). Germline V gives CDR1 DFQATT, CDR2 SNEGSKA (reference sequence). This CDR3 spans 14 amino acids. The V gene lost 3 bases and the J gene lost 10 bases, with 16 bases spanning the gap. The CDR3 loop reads CSASRGQEVSPLHF. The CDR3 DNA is TGCAGTGCTAGTAGGGGCCAGGAGGTATCACCCCTCCACTTT.

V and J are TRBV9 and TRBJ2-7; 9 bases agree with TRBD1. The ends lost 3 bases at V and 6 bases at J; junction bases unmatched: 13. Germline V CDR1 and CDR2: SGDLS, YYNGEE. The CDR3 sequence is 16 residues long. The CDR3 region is CASSAGPGQGLGEQYF. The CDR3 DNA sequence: TGTGCCAGCAGCGCTGGTCCGGGACAGGGCTTAGGCGAGCAGTACTTC.

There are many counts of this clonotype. CDR3: CSARSIHSGRASEQFF. For the CDR3, the DNA is TGCAGTGCTAGATCAATACACAGCGGGAGGGCAAGTGAGCAGTTCTTC. The rearrangement uses TRBV20-1 and TRBJ2-1, with 10 bases that match TRBD2. With V trimmed by 2 bases and J by 9 bases, 13 bases remained unmatched. The CDR3 is 16 residues long. Looked up from germline, CDR1 is DFQATT and CDR2 is SNEGSKA (reference sequence).

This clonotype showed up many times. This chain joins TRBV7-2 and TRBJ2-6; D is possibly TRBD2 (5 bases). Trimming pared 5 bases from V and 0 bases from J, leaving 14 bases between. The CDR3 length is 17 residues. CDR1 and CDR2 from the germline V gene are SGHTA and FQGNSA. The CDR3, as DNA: TGTGCCAGCAGCGGGTCCGACTACCTCTCTGGGGCCAACGTCCTGACTTTC. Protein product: CASSGSDYLSGANVLTF. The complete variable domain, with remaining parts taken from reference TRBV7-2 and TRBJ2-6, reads GAGVSQSPSNKVTEKGKDVELRCDPISGHTALYWYRQSLGQGLEFLIYFQGNSAPDKSGLPSDRFSAERTGGSVSTLTIQRTQQEDSAVYLCASSGSDYLSGANVLTFGAGSRLTVL.

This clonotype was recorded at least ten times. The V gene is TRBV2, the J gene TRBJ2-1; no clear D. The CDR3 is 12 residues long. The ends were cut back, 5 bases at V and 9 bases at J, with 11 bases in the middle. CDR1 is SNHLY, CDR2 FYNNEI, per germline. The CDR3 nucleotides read TGTGCCAGCAGTCCAGGCCTGACTGAGCAGTTCTTC. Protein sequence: CASSPGLTEQFF. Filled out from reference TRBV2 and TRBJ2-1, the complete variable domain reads EPEVTQTPSHQVTQMGQEVILRCVPISNHLYFYWYRQILGQKVEFLVSFYNNEISEKSEIFDDQFSVERPDGSNFTLKIRSTKLEDSAMYFCASSPGLTEQFFGPGTRLTVL.

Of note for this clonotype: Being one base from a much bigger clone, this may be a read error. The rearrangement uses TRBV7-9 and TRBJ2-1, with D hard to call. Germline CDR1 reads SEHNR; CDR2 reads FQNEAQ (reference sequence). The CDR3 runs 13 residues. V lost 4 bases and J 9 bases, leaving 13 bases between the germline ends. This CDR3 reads CASSSARWTEQFF. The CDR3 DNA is TGTGCCAGCAGCTCAGCGCGTTGGACTGAGCAGTTCTTC.

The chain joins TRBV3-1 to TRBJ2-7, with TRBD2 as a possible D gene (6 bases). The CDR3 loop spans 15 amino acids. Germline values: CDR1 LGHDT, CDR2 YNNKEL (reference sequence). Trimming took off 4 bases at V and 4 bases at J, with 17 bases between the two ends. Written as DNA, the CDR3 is TGTGCCAGCAGCCCGGGAGTCGGGGGAGGATACGAGCAGTACTTC. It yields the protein CASSPGVGGGYEQYF.

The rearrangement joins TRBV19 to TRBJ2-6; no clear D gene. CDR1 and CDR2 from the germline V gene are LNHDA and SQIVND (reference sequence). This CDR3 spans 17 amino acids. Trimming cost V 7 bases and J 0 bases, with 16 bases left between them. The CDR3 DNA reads TGTGCCAGTACAAAAATTTTTGGCCTCTCTGGGGCCAACGTCCTGACTTTC. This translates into CASTKIFGLSGANVLTF.

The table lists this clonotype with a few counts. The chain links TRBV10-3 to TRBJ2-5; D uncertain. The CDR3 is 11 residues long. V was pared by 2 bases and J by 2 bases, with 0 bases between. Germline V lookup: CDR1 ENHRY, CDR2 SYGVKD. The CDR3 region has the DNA TGTGCCATCAGTGAGCAAGAGACCCAGTACTTC. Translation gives CAISEQETQYF.

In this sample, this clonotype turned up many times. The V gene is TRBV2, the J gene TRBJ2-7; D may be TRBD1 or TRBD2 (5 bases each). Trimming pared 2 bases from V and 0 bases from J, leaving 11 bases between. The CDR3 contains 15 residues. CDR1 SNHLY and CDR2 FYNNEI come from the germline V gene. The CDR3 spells CASSEHGTASYEQYF. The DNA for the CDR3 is TGTGCCAGCAGTGAACACGGGACGGCCTCCTACGAGCAGTACTTC.

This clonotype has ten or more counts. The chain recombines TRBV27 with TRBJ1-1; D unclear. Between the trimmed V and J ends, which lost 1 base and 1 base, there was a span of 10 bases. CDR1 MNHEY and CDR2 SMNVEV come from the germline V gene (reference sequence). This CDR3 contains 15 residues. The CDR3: CASSLFAVTNTEAFF. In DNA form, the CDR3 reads TGTGCCAGCAGTTTATTTGCGGTTACGAACACTGAAGCTTTCTTT.

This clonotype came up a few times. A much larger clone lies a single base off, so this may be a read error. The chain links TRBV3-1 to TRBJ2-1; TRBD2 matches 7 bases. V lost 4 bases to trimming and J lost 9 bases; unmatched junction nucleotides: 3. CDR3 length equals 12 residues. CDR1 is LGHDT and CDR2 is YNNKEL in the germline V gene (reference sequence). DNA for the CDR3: TGTGCCAGCAGCCCGACTAGCCGTGAGCAGTTCTTC. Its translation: CASSPTSREQFF.

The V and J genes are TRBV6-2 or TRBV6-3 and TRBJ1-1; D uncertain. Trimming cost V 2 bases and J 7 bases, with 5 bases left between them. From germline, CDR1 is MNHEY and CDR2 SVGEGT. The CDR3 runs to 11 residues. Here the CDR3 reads CASSYTLEAFF. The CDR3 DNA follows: TGTGCCAGCAGTTACACGCTTGAAGCTTTCTTT.